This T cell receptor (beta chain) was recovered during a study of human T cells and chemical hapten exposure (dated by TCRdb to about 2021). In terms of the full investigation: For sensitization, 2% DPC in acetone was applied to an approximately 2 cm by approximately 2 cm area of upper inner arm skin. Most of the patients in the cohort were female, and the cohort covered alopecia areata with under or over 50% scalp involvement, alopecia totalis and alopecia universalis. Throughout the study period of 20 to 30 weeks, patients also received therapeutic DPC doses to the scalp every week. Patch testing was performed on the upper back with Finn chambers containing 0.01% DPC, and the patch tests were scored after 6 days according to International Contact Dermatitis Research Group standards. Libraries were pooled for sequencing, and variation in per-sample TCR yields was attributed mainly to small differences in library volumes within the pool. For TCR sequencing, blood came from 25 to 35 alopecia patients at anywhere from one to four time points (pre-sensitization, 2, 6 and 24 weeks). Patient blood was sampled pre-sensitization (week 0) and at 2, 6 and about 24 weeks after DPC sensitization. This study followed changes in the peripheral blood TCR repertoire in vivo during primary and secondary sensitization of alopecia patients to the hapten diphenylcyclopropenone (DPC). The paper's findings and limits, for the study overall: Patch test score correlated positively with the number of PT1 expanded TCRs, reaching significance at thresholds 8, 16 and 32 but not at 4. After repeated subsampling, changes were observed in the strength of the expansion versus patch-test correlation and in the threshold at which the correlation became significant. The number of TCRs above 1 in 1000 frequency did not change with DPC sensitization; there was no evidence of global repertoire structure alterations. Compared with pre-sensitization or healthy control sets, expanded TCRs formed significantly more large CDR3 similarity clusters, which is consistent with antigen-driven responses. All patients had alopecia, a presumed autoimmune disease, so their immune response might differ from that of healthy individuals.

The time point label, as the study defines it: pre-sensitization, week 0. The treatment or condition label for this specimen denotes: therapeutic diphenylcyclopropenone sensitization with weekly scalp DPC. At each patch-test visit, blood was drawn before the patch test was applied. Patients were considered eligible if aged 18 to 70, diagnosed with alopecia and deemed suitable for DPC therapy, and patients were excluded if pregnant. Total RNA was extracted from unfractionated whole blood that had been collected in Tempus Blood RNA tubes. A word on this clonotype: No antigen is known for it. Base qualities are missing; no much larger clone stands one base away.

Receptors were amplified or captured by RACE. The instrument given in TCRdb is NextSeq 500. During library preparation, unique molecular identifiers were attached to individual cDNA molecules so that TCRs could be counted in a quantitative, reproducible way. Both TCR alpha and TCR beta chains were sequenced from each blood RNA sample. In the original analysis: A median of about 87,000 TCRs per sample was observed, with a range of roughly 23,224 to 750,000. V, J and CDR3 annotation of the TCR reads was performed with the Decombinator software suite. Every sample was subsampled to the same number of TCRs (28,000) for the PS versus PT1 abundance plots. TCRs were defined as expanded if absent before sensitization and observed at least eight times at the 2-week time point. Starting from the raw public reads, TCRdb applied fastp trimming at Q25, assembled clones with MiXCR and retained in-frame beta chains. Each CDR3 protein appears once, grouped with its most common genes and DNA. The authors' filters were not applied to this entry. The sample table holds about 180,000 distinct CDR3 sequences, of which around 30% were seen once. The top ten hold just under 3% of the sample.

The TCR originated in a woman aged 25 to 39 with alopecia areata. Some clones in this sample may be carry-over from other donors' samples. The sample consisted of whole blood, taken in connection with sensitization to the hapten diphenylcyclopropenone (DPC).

DNA sequence: TGTGCCAGCAGCTTAGGGCCAACTAGCGGGGCCTTCACAGATACGCAGTATTTT. Its amino acids are CASSLGPTSGAFTDTQYF. Here the chain combines TRBV11-2 and TRBJ2-3, with 10 middle bases fitting TRBD2. CDR1 and CDR2 (SGHAT, FQNNGV) derive from the germline V gene. Unmatched junction bases come to 9, with V trimmed by 1 base and J by 2 bases. The CDR3 covers 18 residues, taking in both the cysteine and the phenylalanine. Only the CDR3 DNA is retained, 54 bases long and in frame from the first base.